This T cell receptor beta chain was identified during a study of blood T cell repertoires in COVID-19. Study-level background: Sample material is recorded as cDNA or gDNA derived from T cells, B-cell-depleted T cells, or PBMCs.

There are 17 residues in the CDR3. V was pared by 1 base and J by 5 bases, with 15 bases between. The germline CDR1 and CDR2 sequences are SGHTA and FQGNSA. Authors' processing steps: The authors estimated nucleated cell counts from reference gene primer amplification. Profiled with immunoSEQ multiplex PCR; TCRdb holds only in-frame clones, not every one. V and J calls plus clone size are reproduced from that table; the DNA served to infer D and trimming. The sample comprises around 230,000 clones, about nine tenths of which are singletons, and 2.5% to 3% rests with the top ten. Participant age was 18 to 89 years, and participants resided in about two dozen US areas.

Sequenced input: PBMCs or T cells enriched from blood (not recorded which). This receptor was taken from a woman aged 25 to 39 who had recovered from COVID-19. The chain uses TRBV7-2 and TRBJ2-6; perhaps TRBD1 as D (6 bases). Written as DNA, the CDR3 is TGTGCCAGCAGCTTAGTGAGTCTCAGGGGTAGGGCCAACGTCCTGACTTTC. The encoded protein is CASSLVSLRGRANVLTF.